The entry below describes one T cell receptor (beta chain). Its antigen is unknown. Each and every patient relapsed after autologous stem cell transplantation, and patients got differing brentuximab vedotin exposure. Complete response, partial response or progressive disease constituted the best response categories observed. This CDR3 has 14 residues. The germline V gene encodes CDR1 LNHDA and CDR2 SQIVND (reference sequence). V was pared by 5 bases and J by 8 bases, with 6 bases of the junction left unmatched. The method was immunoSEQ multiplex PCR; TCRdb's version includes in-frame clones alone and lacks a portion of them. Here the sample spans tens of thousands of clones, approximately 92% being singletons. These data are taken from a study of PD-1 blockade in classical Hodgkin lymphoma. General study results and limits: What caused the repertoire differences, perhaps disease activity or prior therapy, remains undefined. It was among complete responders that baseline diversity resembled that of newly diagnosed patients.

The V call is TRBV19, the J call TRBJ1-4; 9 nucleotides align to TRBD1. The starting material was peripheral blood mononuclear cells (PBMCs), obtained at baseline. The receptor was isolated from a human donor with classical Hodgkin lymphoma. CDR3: CASSRGQGVEKLFF. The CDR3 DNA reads TGTGCCAGTAGTCGGGGACAGGGAGTGGAAAAACTGTTTTTT.